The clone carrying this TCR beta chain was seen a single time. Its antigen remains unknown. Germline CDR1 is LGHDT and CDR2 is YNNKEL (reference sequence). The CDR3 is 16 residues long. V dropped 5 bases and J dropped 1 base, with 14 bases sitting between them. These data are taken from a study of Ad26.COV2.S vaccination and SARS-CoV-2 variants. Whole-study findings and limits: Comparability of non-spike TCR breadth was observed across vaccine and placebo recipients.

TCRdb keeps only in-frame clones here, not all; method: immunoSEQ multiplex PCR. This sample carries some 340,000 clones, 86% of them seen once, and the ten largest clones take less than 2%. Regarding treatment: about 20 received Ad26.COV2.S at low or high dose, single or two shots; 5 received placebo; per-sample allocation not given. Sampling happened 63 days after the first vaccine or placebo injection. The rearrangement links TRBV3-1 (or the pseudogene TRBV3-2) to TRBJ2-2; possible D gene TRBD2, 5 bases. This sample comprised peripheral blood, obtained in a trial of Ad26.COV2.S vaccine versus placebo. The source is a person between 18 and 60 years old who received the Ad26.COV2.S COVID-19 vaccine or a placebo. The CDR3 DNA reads TGTGCCAGCAGCTACTTTTTTAGCGAGAACACCGGGGAGCTGTTTTTT. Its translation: CASSYFFSENTGELFF.